This passage covers 22 T cell receptor beta chains from one sample sequenced in a study of blood T cell repertoires in COVID-19. Generated by immunoSEQ multiplex PCR, the TCRdb table keeps only in-frame clones and is missing some. The table includes about 160,000 clones, more than 80% detected once. The sequenced sample was peripheral blood. All receptors come from a woman aged 55-69 years with COVID-19, enrolled during active disease.

This clone occurred once. This chain links TRBV15 with TRBJ2-1; D perhaps matches TRBD2 (6 bases). The V and J ends lost 0 bases and 5 bases respectively, with 8 bases between them. The CDR3 has 14 residues. Germline CDR1 is LNHNV and CDR2 is YYDKDF (reference sequence). CDR3 sequence (DNA): TGTGCCACCAGCAGAGATTCGGGGGACAATGAGCAGTTCTTC. Translation: CATSRDSGDNEQFF.

The chain uses TRBV7-9 and TRBJ2-7, with 10 bases lining up with TRBD1. CDR1 and CDR2 (germline): SEHNR, FQNEAQ (reference sequence). The J segment lost 5 bases and the V segment lost 7 bases, leaving 8 bases of the junction unmatched. This CDR3 region has 14 residues. CDR3 DNA: TGTGCCAGCAAACTCTCCGGGACAGGGGACGAGCAGTACTTC. It encodes CASKLSGTGDEQYF.

The genes are TRBV2 and TRBJ2-1; TRBD2 agrees at 8 bases. CDR1 and CDR2 (germline): SNHLY, FYNNEI. The CDR3 contains 15 residues. With 8 bases clipped from V and 4 bases from J, the junction kept 10 bases outside the gene matches. The CDR3, as DNA: TGTGCCAGCGCACTAAGCGCGGGGGGATACAATGAGCAGTTCTTC. Translation gives CASALSAGGYNEQFF.

This chain joins TRBV6-5 and TRBJ1-2; 7 bases line up with TRBD1. V gave up 6 bases and J gave up 1 base; unmatched junction bases: 5. The CDR3 has 14 residues. Germline values: CDR1 MNHEY, CDR2 SVGAGI. CDR3 DNA: TGTGCCAGCAGCAGGGACAGTGTTAACTATGGCTACACCTTC. It encodes CASSRDSVNYGYTF.

The chain uses TRBV19 and TRBJ2-1, with 12 bases fitting TRBD2. V shed 7 bases and J 7 bases; nucleotides not matched to a gene: 8. Germline V lookup: CDR1 LNHDA, CDR2 SQIVND (reference sequence). The CDR3 spans 15 residues. CDR3 coding DNA: TGTGCCAGTAAGGCTAGCGGGGGGGCTGTGAATGAGCAGTTCTTC. It translates to CASKASGGAVNEQFF.

The gene calls are TRBV30 and TRBJ1-4; 10 bases are a match to TRBD1. The CDR3 sequence is 14 residues long. The ends lost 3 bases at V and 6 bases at J; junction bases unmatched: 4. Germline assignment: CDR1 GTSNPN and CDR2 SVGIG (reference sequence). The CDR3 spells CAWRRTGGHEKLFF. In DNA form, the CDR3 reads TGTGCCTGGAGGCGGACAGGGGGTCATGAAAAACTGTTTTTT. Full variable domain (outside the CDR3, taken from reference TRBV30 and TRBJ1-4): SQTIHQWPATLVQPVGSPLSLECTVEGTSNPNLYWYRQAAGRGLQLLFYSVGIGQISSEVPQNLSASRPQDRQFILSSKKLLLSDSGFYLCAWRRTGGHEKLFFGSGTQLSVL.

The chain links TRBV19 to TRBJ2-6, with D maybe TRBD1 (7 bases). Germline-derived CDR1 and CDR2 are LNHDA and SQIVND (reference sequence). The CDR3 consists of 16 residues. The germline V and J ends were trimmed by 10 bases and 0 bases, with 16 bases remaining between them. As DNA, the CDR3 is TGTGCCACTGGAGGGGACAGTATCTCTGGGGCCAACGTCCTGACTTTC. Amino acids: CATGGDSISGANVLTF.

The J gene is TRBJ2-7, the V gene TRBV4-2; 9 nucleotides line up with TRBD1. The junction had 18 bases not matched to a gene; V was cut back by 1 base and J by 2 bases. The CDR3 is 20 residues long. Germline CDR1 reads LGHNA; CDR2 reads YNFKEQ. The CDR3 loop is CASSQVLPGTGPKLTYEQYF. CDR3 coding DNA: TGTGCCAGCAGCCAAGTCCTCCCCGGGACAGGGCCCAAATTGACCTACGAGCAGTACTTC.

This sequence joins TRBV11-2 and TRBJ2-2, with 9 bases identical to TRBD1. Unmatched junction bases numbered 5, after V lost 5 bases and J lost 7 bases. CDR1 SGHAT and CDR2 FQNNGV come from the germline V gene. The CDR3 spans 14 residues. In DNA form, the CDR3 reads TGTGCCAGCAGCCAACAGGGGGCTAACGGGGAGCTGTTTTTT. As protein: CASSQQGANGELFF.

This clone has only a few counts. The chain joins TRBV3-1 (or the pseudogene TRBV3-2) to TRBJ1-2; a possible D gene is TRBD1 (6 bases). Per germline, CDR1 LGHDT and CDR2 YNNKEL (reference sequence). V was shortened by 6 bases and J by 7 bases, with 21 bases between the two germline ends. The CDR3 is 15 residues long. CDR3 protein: CASSRGAGPGAGYTF. The CDR3, as DNA: TGTGCCAGCAGTCGGGGGGCGGGCCCCGGGGCTGGCTACACCTTC.

The chain couples TRBV7-9 to TRBJ1-2, with 8 nucleotides matching TRBD1. This CDR3 spans 14 amino acids. After removal of 4 bases from V and 7 bases from J, the junction contained 8 bases not matched to a gene. CDR1 and CDR2 (germline): SEHNR, FQNEAQ (reference sequence). The CDR3 protein is CASSYPRGLSGYTF. CDR3 sequence (DNA): TGTGCCAGCAGCTACCCCAGGGGGCTCTCTGGCTACACCTTC. Complete variable domain (other parts from reference TRBV7-9 and TRBJ1-2): DTGVSQNPRHKITKRGQNVTFRCDPISEHNRLYWYRQTLGQGPEFLTYFQNEAQLEKSRLLSDRFSAERPKGSFSTLEIQRTEQGDSAMYLCASSYPRGLSGYTFGSGTRLTVV.

V and J are TRBV15 and TRBJ1-5; 9 nucleotides agree with TRBD1. Germline V gives CDR1 LNHNV, CDR2 YYDKDF (reference sequence). The CDR3 is 12 amino acids. The V segment lost 9 bases and the J segment 9 bases; nucleotides outside the gene matches: 6. CDR3: CATGTGRLPQHF. CDR3 bases: TGTGCCACTGGGACAGGGCGTCTGCCCCAGCATTTT.

The rearrangement joins TRBV7-2 to TRBJ1-3; D is unclear. Germline loops: CDR1 SGHTA, CDR2 FQGNSA. V dropped 2 bases and J dropped 2 bases, with 10 bases sitting between them. This CDR3 is built from 15 residues. Here the CDR3 reads CASSLFLAAGNTIYF. The CDR3 DNA follows: TGTGCCAGCAGCTTATTCTTGGCGGCTGGAAACACCATATATTTT.

This chain links TRBV4-1 with TRBJ1-2; no firm D call. V lost 2 bases to trimming and J lost 0 bases, with 7 bases between them. The germline gives CDR1 MGHRA, CDR2 YSYEKL. The length of the CDR3 is 14 residues. The CDR3 DNA reads TGCGCCAGCAGCCAACTAACAGCTAACTATGGCTACACCTTC. This gives the protein CASSQLTANYGYTF.

V is TRBV10-3 and J is TRBJ1-1, with D perhaps matching TRBD1 (5 bases). The germline V gene encodes CDR1 ENHRY and CDR2 SYGVKD. V shed 6 bases and J shed 3 bases, with 8 bases lying between them. This CDR3 spans 12 amino acids. CDR3: CAISPTDTEAFF. The CDR3 DNA follows: TGTGCCATCAGCCCGACAGACACTGAAGCTTTCTTT.

The V call is TRBV20-1, the J call TRBJ1-2; D unclear. Trimming removed 3 bases from V and 2 bases from J, with 10 bases in between. Germline V gene sequence: CDR1 DFQATT, CDR2 SNEGSKA (reference sequence). The CDR3 has 13 residues. CDR3 sequence reads: CSASREINYGYTF. The CDR3, as DNA: TGCAGTGCTAGTAGAGAGATAAACTATGGCTACACCTTC.

The chain employs TRBV11-2 and TRBJ1-1, with D tentatively TRBD1 (5 bases). V dropped 5 bases and J dropped 6 bases, with 19 bases sitting between them. The CDR3 has 15 amino acids. Germline V gives CDR1 SGHAT, CDR2 FQNNGV. CDR3 in amino acids: CASSVAPGWMAEAFF. In nucleotides, the CDR3 is TGTGCCAGCAGCGTAGCTCCAGGGTGGATGGCTGAAGCTTTCTTT.

V usage is TRBV19 and J usage is TRBJ2-1, with 9 bases that match TRBD2. V was clipped by 4 bases and J by 2 bases; unmatched bases: 15. CDR3 length equals 19 residues. Germline CDR1 LNHDA, CDR2 SQIVND (reference sequence). CDR3 DNA: TGTGCCAGTAGTAGCCGTGGCGGGGGGGGCTTGACGGCCTACAATGAGCAGTTCTTC. Encoded protein: CASSSRGGGGLTAYNEQFF.

V and J are TRBV18 and TRBJ1-2, with TRBD1 matching over 12 bases. V lost 9 bases to trimming and J lost 4 bases; unmatched junction nucleotides: 9. Germline V gene lookup returns CDR1 KGHSH and CDR2 LQKENI. This CDR3 region has 15 residues. The CDR3 DNA follows: TGTGCCAGTACCCCCGGGACAGGGGGCTTCTATGGCTACACCTTC. Translated, it gives CASTPGTGGFYGYTF. The variable domain in full, with the rest retrieved from reference TRBV18 and TRBJ1-2, is NAGVMQNPRHLVRRRGQEARLRCSPMKGHSHVYWYRQLPEEGLKFMVYLQKENIIDESGMPKERFSAEFPKEGPSILRIQQVVRGDSAAYFCASTPGTGGFYGYTFGSGTRLTVV.

This clone was observed once. This chain links TRBV7-9 with TRBJ1-1; no clear D gene. The germline gives CDR1 SEHNR, CDR2 FQNEAQ (reference sequence). V was trimmed by 5 bases and J by 0 bases, leaving 13 bases between them. The CDR3 totals 15 residues. The CDR3 region has the DNA TGTGCCAGCAGCCTAGACCTCTATATGAACACTGAAGCTTTCTTT. Protein: CASSLDLYMNTEAFF. Variable domain in full (rest from reference TRBV7-9 and TRBJ1-1): DTGVSQNPRHKITKRGQNVTFRCDPISEHNRLYWYRQTLGQGPEFLTYFQNEAQLEKSRLLSDRFSAERPKGSFSTLEIQRTEQGDSAMYLCASSLDLYMNTEAFFGQGTRLTVV.

The chain recombines TRBV2 with TRBJ1-4, with 10 nucleotides matching TRBD1. V was pared by 5 bases and J by 7 bases, with 4 bases of the junction left unmatched. The length of the CDR3 is 14 residues. Per germline, CDR1 SNHLY and CDR2 FYNNEI. The CDR3, as DNA: TGTGCCAGCAGTCGACAGGGGGCCGGTGAAAAACTGTTTTTT. Amino acids: CASSRQGAGEKLFF.

This chain joins TRBV19 and TRBJ1-5; TRBD1 matches at 7 bases. The germline V gene has CDR1 LNHDA and CDR2 SQIVND (reference sequence). The CDR3 spans 18 residues. With 1 base clipped from V and 0 bases from J, the junction kept 9 bases outside the gene matches. The CDR3 reads CASSIGTGPWNSNQPQHF. DNA of the CDR3: TGTGCCAGTAGTATAGGGACAGGTCCATGGAATAGCAATCAGCCCCAGCATTTT.